This T cell receptor beta chain was sequenced in a study of TIL therapy for anti-PD-1-resistant metastatic lung cancer. General study points: Many TIL product clones were absent from baseline tumor, suggesting clonal contraction.

About this clone itself: Its antigen is not known.

Time point defined: pre-treatment sample, taken before nivolumab and TIL therapy. The tumor samples were excised metastases, mostly pleural nodules or supraclavicular lymph nodes. Tumor harvest preceded PD-1/PD-L1 blockade, followed by nivolumab treatment. The libraries were made with immunoSEQ v3. TCRdb keeps only in-frame clones here, not all; method: immunoSEQ multiplex PCR. Among more than 90,000 clones listed, around three fifths were seen once. Trimming removed 4 bases from V and 4 bases from J, with 17 bases in between. The CDR3 runs to 16 residues. The germline CDR1 and CDR2 sequences are MNHEY and SVGEGT.

The chain links TRBV6-2 or TRBV6-3 to TRBJ2-1; no clear D gene. Specimen: tumor tissue, collected at baseline. The clonotype originates from a person aged 25-79 years with non-small cell lung cancer. The CDR3 spells CASSSLVASPYNEQFF. The CDR3 DNA sequence: TGTGCCAGCAGTTCCTTAGTAGCCTCACCATACAATGAGCAGTTCTTC.